This TCR beta chain was identified during a study of cytomegalovirus exposure and HLA in healthy donors. A multiplex PCR was run with 60 Vbeta primers and 13 Jbeta primers. The table came from immunoSEQ multiplex PCR; TCRdb's copy has only in-frame clones and leaves some out. This table has fewer than 250,000 clones, around 75% appearing once. The CDR3 runs to 14 residues. V was cut by 3 bases and J by 7 bases, with 16 bases left in between. Germline V gene lookup returns CDR1 SGHAT and CDR2 FQNNGV. As for this clone: Its antigen is undetermined.

Study-level findings and limits: A later analysis associated approximately 17,000 TCR beta sequences with HLA alleles at a 0.05 false discovery rate. Apparent HLA restriction characterized most CMV-associated TCR beta chains in a later analysis.

The material sequenced was PBMCs. The sequence came from a woman in her 50s in good health and CMV-seronegative. The gene calls are TRBV11-2 and TRBJ2-7; D unresolved. The CDR3 DNA sequence: TGTGCCAGCAGCTTTAGTCACCTCTCTTTAGAGCAGTACTTC. Translating it yields CASSFSHLSLEQYF.